This TCR beta chain emerged from a study of early T cells in non-severe SARS-CoV-2 infection. Study summary: Bulk RNA taken from unsorted whole blood was sequenced, leaving chains unpaired.

Study-wide findings and caveats: Comparison of clonotypes with VDJdb favored anti-spike CD8 responses while missing private and CD4 specificities.

Individual cDNA molecules received unique molecular identifiers during library preparation. TCRdb re-called the 5' RACE reads with MiXCR, one entry per CDR3 protein. This table holds about 38,000 distinct CDR3 sequences, approximately 4.6% found once. The germline CDR1 and CDR2 sequences are SGHTA and FQGNSA. CDR3 length: 17 amino acids. Deletions cut 7 bases from V and 1 base from J, with 20 bases between. This clonotype was counted many times. The antigen remains undetermined. This clonotype was sampled from an adult who was a healthcare worker with PCR-confirmed SARS-CoV-2 infection or an uninfected control (not recorded which). J is TRBJ2-1 and V is TRBV7-2; D may be TRBD1 or TRBD2 (6 bases each). Sequencing was done on a sample of whole blood. For the CDR3, the DNA is TGTGCCAGCACCATAGCGGTTGGGGGCCTTTCCTACAATGAGCAGTTCTTC. It codes for CASTIAVGGLSYNEQFF.